This T cell receptor (beta chain) was identified during a study of a mutant IDH1 vaccine in newly diagnosed glioma (dated by TCRdb to the early 2020s). Context from the whole study: Vaccination began 4-6 weeks after radiotherapy alone, or alongside temozolomide cycles in the chemotherapy-containing groups. For exploratory analyses, longitudinal TCRB deep sequencing was carried out in roughly 25 treated patients wherever samples were available. The approximately 30 treated patients were 62.5% male and roughly 40% female, with a mean age of approximately 40 years. Visit V12 was the week-35 safety follow-up and visit V13 was the week-47 end of study. Peripheral blood was collected at six visits: V03 (baseline), V05, V07, V10, V12 and V13. Prior to enrollment, patients had been given standard therapy consisting of radiotherapy alone, temozolomide alone, or radiochemotherapy with temozolomide, with the combination given to most patients.

Study-level results and caveats: Vaccine-induced immune responses across multiple MHC alleles were detected in around 92% of patients. Availability determined which PBMC samples were chosen for TCRB deep sequencing. The authors stated that sample limitations prevented analyses of patient blood samples from being reproduced. Changes in the top peripheral T cell clonotypes picked up by TCRB sequencing did not appear to be linked to pseudoprogression.

The library was generated by the immunoSEQ multiplex PCR assay. The hsTCRB Kit was used according to the manufacturer's protocol to amplify rearranged TCR beta chain sequences. An Illumina MiSeq was used to sequence the TCRB libraries. In the original analysis: The proprietary platform of the kit vendor was used for demultiplexing, trimming and gene mapping. Not all clones reach the TCRdb copy of this immuneACCESS table, which keeps in-frame sequences only. Checked studies attribute under half of the gap to unresolved V genes and leave the rest unexplained. V and J calls and clone size are as listed in that table; D and trimming were resolved from the DNA. The sample table lists 60,000 or so clones, less than 90% of them with a count of one. The ten largest clonotypes hold about 4.6% of the sample. Points on this clone: Its target antigen remains unknown. Base qualities are not at hand, and no much larger clone is one base apart.

Based on the germline V gene, the CDR1 and CDR2 sequences are SGHDT and YYEEEE. The CDR3 goes from the cysteine to the phenylalanine over 16 residues. Only the CDR3 part of the read is kept: 48 bases, read in frame from the first base. Here V drops 5 bases and J drops 6 bases, and the junction holds 6 bases not matched to any gene. Interpreted using the paper, the time point label stands for: week 35, safety follow-up. Every vaccine dose consisted of 300 ug of a 20-mer mutant IDH1 peptide in Montanide, administered subcutaneously together with topical imiquimod. Patients received eight vaccinations in weeks 1, 3, 5, 7, 11, 15, 19 and 23, corresponding to visits V03 through V10. Donors had newly diagnosed WHO grade 3 or 4 IDH1-mutant astrocytomas with loss of nuclear ATRX. The samples were drawn from NOA16, a multicentre, single-arm, open-label phase I trial in Germany that tested a mutant IDH1 peptide vaccine in humans for the first time. Genomic DNA for TCRB sequencing was extracted from EDTA blood using the DNeasy Blood and Tissue Kit.

Here the chain combines TRBV5-6 and TRBJ1-6; 12 middle bases align to TRBD1. The receptor's source is a young man with glioma. The sample in question was PBMCs, obtained from a glioma patient whose treatment included an IDH1 peptide vaccine. The CDR3 is CASRRGQGALNSPLHF. The bases read TGTGCCAGCAGGAGGGGACAGGGGGCCCTTAATTCACCCCTCCACTTT.